This T cell receptor beta chain was observed in a study of T cells in narcolepsy. Study-wide background: Enrolled donors included narcolepsy type 1 or type 2 patients and healthy controls.

Study conclusions and caveats: In some patient and control memory CD4+ samples, autoreactive clones were absent.

Method: immunoSEQ multiplex PCR; TCRdb's copy keeps in-frame clones and lacks some. The sample includes 28,000 or so clones, 82% of them seen just once. On this clone itself: Antigen unknown.

Germline V gives CDR1 MNHNY, CDR2 SVGAGI (reference sequence). V lost 6 bases and J lost 0, with 16 bases in between. This CDR3 has 16 amino acids. V gene TRBV6-6 combines with J gene TRBJ2-3; D unresolved. The material sequenced was CD45RA- memory CD4+ T cells from PBMCs. The receptor was derived from a human donor with narcolepsy. The CDR3 region is CASSDVIRASTDTQYF. In DNA, the CDR3 is TGTGCCAGCAGCGACGTTATACGGGCCAGCACAGATACGCAGTATTTT.